What follows is one T cell receptor beta chain and its context. The same CDR3 arises from other DNA sequences in this sample as well. These data are taken from a study of shared clonotypes between healthy human individuals. Method: immunoSEQ multiplex PCR; TCRdb's copy keeps in-frame clones and lacks some. The sample lists 2 million to 2.5 million clones; under 95% were seen once. There are 12 residues in the CDR3. Trimming took off 6 bases at V and 7 bases at J, with 10 bases between the two ends. Per the germline V gene, CDR1 is MDHEN and CDR2 is SYDVKM. The sequencing sample was made of naive CD4+ T cells from PBMCs. Subset specified: CD45RA+ positively selected. This chain links TRBV28 with TRBJ1-5, with D maybe TRBD1 (6 bases). The sequence was obtained from a man younger than 35 in good health. Some clones in this sample may be carry-over from other donors' samples. The CDR3 loop reads CASSLQGQPQHF. CDR3 nucleotides: TGTGCCAGCAGCCTACAGGGCCAGCCCCAGCATTTT.